Listed below are T cell receptor beta chains from one sample, sequenced in a study of PD-L1 blockade in urothelial cancer. Profiling relied on immunoSEQ multiplex PCR, and the TCRdb table lists in-frame clones only, not all of them. The profile shows approximately 55,000 clones, approximately 86% of them singletons. The material sequenced was PBMCs, taken around atezolizumab (anti-PD-L1) treatment. Receptor source: a man in his 60s with urothelial cancer. Both conserved end residues are part of each CDR3. D genes are given only for firm matches. Size is stated for part of the rows, as once, few or many counts, or as a class when the clone is expanded.

>NA|TRBV29-1|TRBJ1-2|NA
TGCAGCGTCGCCACAGGGAACTATGGCTACACCTTC
CSVATGNYGYTF
>NA|TRBV5-4|TRBJ2-7|NA
TGTGCCAGCAGCACCGACACGCGCTCCTACGAGCAGTACTTC
CASSTDTRSYEQYF
>NA|TRBV6-5|TRBJ2-7|NA
TGTGCCAGCAGCCAGGGGAGGGGCTACGAGCAGTACTTC
CASSQGRGYEQYF
>once|TRBV2|TRBJ2-1|TRBD2
TGTGCCAGCCTCCTAATAGCGGGAGAGAATGAGCAGTTCTTC
CASLLIAGENEQFF
>NA|TRBV6-4|TRBJ2-2|TRBD2
TGTGCCAGCAGACCGGGGGGGAACACCGGGGAGCTGTTTTTT
CASRPGGNTGELFF
>once|TRBV18|TRBJ1-6|NA
TGTGCCAGCTCACCTGTGAGGGAGCCTACGTATAATTCACCCCTCCACTTT
CASSPVREPTYNSPLHF
>NA|TRBV2|TRBJ1-6|NA
TGTGCCAGCAGTGATGGTGGGGGGTTGCGGGATAATTCACCCCTCCACTTT
CASSDGGGLRDNSPLHF
>NA|TRBV10-3|TRBJ2-3|TRBD1
TGTGCCGCAACAGGGGCCGGCACAGATACGCAGTATTTT
CAATGAGTDTQYF
>NA|TRBV6-1|TRBJ2-2|NA
TGTGCCAGCAGTGTAGGGGGGGACACCGGGGAGCTGTTTTTT
CASSVGGDTGELFF
>once|TRBV7-8|TRBJ1-2|NA
TGTGCCAGCAGCTTAGCGCTGGAGCCCGCAAACTATGGCTACACCTTC
CASSLALEPANYGYTF
>NA|TRBV5-8|TRBJ2-3|NA
TGTGCCAGCACCCTCTCTTGGGGGCAGACAGATACGCAGTATTTT
CASTLSWGQTDTQYF
>NA|TRBV5-1|TRBJ2-7|NA
TGCGCCAGCAGCCCTTCGGGGCGGGGACGCTCCTACGAGCAGTACTTC
CASSPSGRGRSYEQYF
>NA|TRBV4-1|TRBJ2-5|TRBD2
TGCGCCAGCAGCCAAGATCGTATCTCGACTAGCGGGAGAGGAGAGACCCAGTACTTC
CASSQDRISTSGRGETQYF
>NA|TRBV6-5|TRBJ2-7|TRBD2
TGTGCCAGCAGTTCCATACGTCTAGCGGGGTCCTACGAGCAGTACTTC
CASSSIRLAGSYEQYF
>NA|TRBV19|TRBJ2-3|TRBD1
TGTGCCAGTAGAAACAGGGGTAGCACAGATACGCAGTATTTT
CASRNRGSTDTQYF
>NA|TRBV7-9|TRBJ1-4|NA
TGTGCCAGCAGCTCCGCCCTATCGAGCCTAGACGGTAATGAAAAACTGTTTTTT
CASSSALSSLDGNEKLFF
>NA|TRBV5-1|TRBJ2-7|NA
TGCGCCAGCGCTTTTACAGGGACGGGATCATCTATGCAGCAGTACTTC
CASAFTGTGSSMQQYF
>NA|TRBV5-8|TRBJ2-7|NA
TGTGCCAGCAGCTTGGTTTATAGTACCGAGCAGTACTTC
CASSLVYSTEQYF
>NA|TRBV5-4|TRBJ1-2|TRBD1
TGTGCCAGCAGCTTGGCGGACAGGGCCGGTGGCTACACCTTC
CASSLADRAGGYTF
>NA|TRBV25-1|TRBJ2-5|TRBD2
TGTGCCAGCAGTGAACCTAGCGGGGGGGCCGGAGAGACCCAGTACTTC
CASSEPSGGAGETQYF
>NA|TRBV6-4|TRBJ1-5|TRBD1
TGTGCCAGCAGGCGACAGGGCCGCAATCAGCCCCAGCATTTT
CASRRQGRNQPQHF
>NA|TRBV12-5|TRBJ2-5|NA
TGTGCTAGTGGTTTGAACAGTGTGGAGACCCAGTACTTC
CASGLNSVETQYF
>NA|TRBV9|TRBJ1-2|NA
TGTGCCAGCAGCGTAGTAGGCGGAGCTATACAAGGCTACACCTTC
CASSVVGGAIQGYTF
>NA|TRBV6-1|TRBJ2-7|NA
TGTGCCAGCAGTGAGAGGGTGGGGTACGAGCAGTACTTC
CASSERVGYEQYF
>NA|TRBV7-9|TRBJ2-7|TRBD2
TGTGCCAGCAGCTTTAGCGGGAGGGCCGGTGAGCAGTACTTC
CASSFSGRAGEQYF
>few|TRBV10-3|TRBJ1-2|TRBD1
TGTGCCATCAGTGAGCCAATGGACAGGGTGCCTTTTAACTATGGCTACACCTTC
CAISEPMDRVPFNYGYTF
>NA|TRBV18|TRBJ1-2|TRBD1
TGTGCCAGCTCACCGGGACAGGGGACCTATGGCTACACCTTC
CASSPGQGTYGYTF
>NA|TRBV5-1|TRBJ2-1|TRBD2
TGCGCCAGCAGCTTGGCCGGTAGCGGGGGATCCTACAATGAGCAGTTCTTC
CASSLAGSGGSYNEQFF
>NA|TRBV5-6|TRBJ2-5|TRBD2
TGTGCCAGCAGCTTCAGCGGGGTAGAGACCCAGTACTTC
CASSFSGVETQYF
>few|TRBV4-3|TRBJ1-6|NA
TGCGCCAGCAGCCAAGATGGCACACAGAGAAATTCACCCCTCCACTTT
CASSQDGTQRNSPLHF
>NA|TRBV5-1|TRBJ1-1|NA
TGCGCCAGCAGTCGGGGGATGGACACTGAAGCTTTCTTT
CASSRGMDTEAFF
>NA|TRBV11-2|TRBJ2-3|TRBD2
TGTGCCAGCAGCTTGGAACCCGGGACTAGCGGTTCCCGTACGCAGTATTTT
CASSLEPGTSGSRTQYF
>once|TRBV6-6|TRBJ2-5|NA
TGTGCCAGCAGCCCCTACAGGGGAGGCGGGGAGACCCAGTACTTC
CASSPYRGGGETQYF
>NA|TRBV28|TRBJ1-1|NA
TGTGCCAGCAGTTCTTCAGGGTCACTGATCGCTTTCTTT
CASSSSGSLIAFF
>NA|TRBV25-1|TRBJ2-2|NA
TGTGCCAGCAGAGATCACACAGGGTCGGTGAACACCGGGGAGCTGTTTTTT
CASRDHTGSVNTGELFF
>NA|TRBV4-2|TRBJ1-4|NA
TGTGCCAGCAGCCAAGATCCCAGGGCAGGGGAAAAACTGTTTTTT
CASSQDPRAGEKLFF
>NA|TRBV2|TRBJ2-3|TRBD2
TGTGCCAGCAGAAGCTTAGCGGGTTCGAGCACAGATACGCAGTATTTT
CASRSLAGSSTDTQYF
>NA|TRBV4-2|TRBJ2-4|TRBD1
TGTGCCAGCAGCCAAGTCATCGGACAGGGGAAAAACATTCAGTACTTC
CASSQVIGQGKNIQYF
>once|TRBV7-2|TRBJ1-5|NA
TGTGCCAGCAGCTTAGGTGGCAGGGTAGGCAATCAGCCCCAGCATTTT
CASSLGGRVGNQPQHF
>few|TRBV30|TRBJ1-2|NA
TGTGCCTGGACGGCCAGTGCGGGTGGCTACACCTTC
CAWTASAGGYTF
>NA|TRBV5-1|TRBJ2-7|TRBD2
TGCGCCAGCAGCTTGGTAGCGGGAGGGGACGAGCAGTACTTC
CASSLVAGGDEQYF
>NA|TRBV5-5|TRBJ1-6|NA
TGTGCCAGCAGCTTGGCCGGGGACTATTCACCCCTCCACTTT
CASSLAGDYSPLHF
>NA|TRBV18|TRBJ1-3|NA
TGTGCCAGCTCATACAACTCTGGAAACACCATATATTTT
CASSYNSGNTIYF
>NA|TRBV5-1|TRBJ1-1|TRBD1
TGCGCCAGCAGCCCTCGACAGGGCCGGAATGGGTTGAACACTGAAGCTTTCTTT
CASSPRQGRNGLNTEAFF
>once|TRBV5-1|TRBJ1-1|NA
TGCGCCAGCAGCGTTGACAGCCGAAACACTGAAGCTTTCTTT
CASSVDSRNTEAFF
>NA|TRBV7-2|TRBJ1-6|TRBD1
TGTGCCAGCAGCGCCTACAGGGGTTCACCCCTCCACTTT
CASSAYRGSPLHF
>NA|TRBV11-3|TRBJ2-2|NA
TGTGCCAGCAGCCCGGGGGGGACAGGGCCGGAGACCGGGGAGCTGTTTTTT
CASSPGGTGPETGELFF
>NA|TRBV6-5|TRBJ1-3|NA
TGTGCCAGCAGTTACTCCTTAGGAAACACCATATATTTT
CASSYSLGNTIYF